Shown below are 12 T cell receptor beta chains from a single sample sequenced in a study of cytotoxic CD8 clonotypes in ibrutinib-treated CLL. Libraries were prepared by immunoSEQ multiplex PCR; TCRdb keeps only in-frame clonotypes and omits some of them. The repertoire holds around 25,000 clones, with roughly 62% as singletons. Sequencing was performed on PBMCs, taken after 24 months of ibrutinib treatment. These receptors originate from a human donor with chronic lymphocytic leukemia.

The genes are TRBV7-8 and TRBJ1-3; D not resolved. This CDR3 has 17 amino acids. V was pared by 0 bases and J by 1 base, with 13 bases between. Germline V CDR1 and CDR2: SGHVS, FQNEAQ. CDR3 coding DNA: TGTGCCAGCAGCTTAGCCGCCCCGGTACAATCTGGAAACACCATATATTTT. Amino acid sequence: CASSLAAPVQSGNTIYF.

V is TRBV5-4 and J is TRBJ1-1; D gene ambiguous. The CDR3 is made up of 15 amino acids. Germline CDR1 SGHNT, CDR2 YYREEE (reference sequence). V lost 0 bases to trimming and J lost 5 bases, with 14 bases between them. The DNA for the CDR3 is TGTGCCAGCAGCTTGGAGGGCAGGCCGGGGACTGAAGCTTTCTTT. Translated: CASSLEGRPGTEAFF.

The chain carries TRBV7-9 and TRBJ2-7; D unclear. The V gene's germline CDR1 is SEHNR and CDR2 FQNEAQ (reference sequence). V dropped 3 bases and J dropped 3 bases, with 12 bases sitting between them. The CDR3 covers 14 residues. The CDR3 DNA follows: TGTGCCAGCAGCTTCGGGCAGAAAGTCTACGAGCAGTACTTC. Amino acids: CASSFGQKVYEQYF.

This clone has just one count. The rearrangement joins TRBV19 to TRBJ1-1, with TRBD1 identical over 7 bases. The V gene end was trimmed by 6 bases and the J gene end by 6 bases; junction bases not matched to a gene: 13. CDR3 length: 15 residues. Per germline, CDR1 LNHDA and CDR2 SQIVND (reference sequence). The CDR3 here is CASSDLKTGIAEAFF. Written as DNA, the CDR3 is TGTGCCAGTAGCGACCTAAAGACAGGGATAGCTGAAGCTTTCTTT.

The chain carries TRBV11-3 and TRBJ2-3; TRBD1 or TRBD2 may be the D gene (5 bases each). The CDR3 covers 12 residues. The germline V gene has CDR1 SGHNT and CDR2 YENEEA. Trimming removed 5 bases at V and 5 bases at J, with 8 bases between. Here the CDR3 reads CASSRGEDTQYF. The CDR3 bases are TGTGCCAGCAGCCGAGGGGAAGATACGCAGTATTTT. Variable domain in full (rest from reference TRBV11-3 and TRBJ2-3): EAGVVQSPRYKIIEKKQPVAFWCNPISGHNTLYWYLQNLGQGPELLIRYENEEAVDDSQLPKDRFSAERLKGVDSTLKIQPAELGDSAVYLCASSRGEDTQYFGPGTRLTVL.

V usage is TRBV15 and J usage is TRBJ1-2; possible D gene TRBD1, 5 bases. The CDR3 has 16 amino acids. Trimming shortened V by 2 bases and J by 0 bases, and 13 bases separated the two germline ends. The germline CDR1 and CDR2 sequences are LNHNV and YYDKDF (reference sequence). CDR3 amino acids: CATSRPGHTTNYGYTF. CDR3 in DNA: TGTGCCACCAGCAGACCAGGGCATACCACTAACTATGGCTACACCTTC.

The chain employs TRBV10-3 and TRBJ1-4; 7 bases align to TRBD1. CDR3 size: 14 residues. Germline CDR1 ENHRY, CDR2 SYGVKD. V was pared by 8 bases and J by 1 base, with 4 bases of the junction left unmatched. The CDR3 sequence: CAIGQGGTNEKLFF. In DNA form, the CDR3 reads TGTGCCATCGGTCAGGGGGGAACTAATGAAAAACTGTTTTTT.

The genes are TRBV5-4 and TRBJ2-7, with D tentatively TRBD2 (6 bases). CDR3 length: 15 residues. Per the germline V gene, CDR1 is SGHNT and CDR2 is YYREEE (reference sequence). The V end lost 3 bases, the J end lost 2 bases, and 15 bases lay between the germline ends. The CDR3: CASSSPGTPPYEQYF. The CDR3 nucleotides are TGTGCCAGCAGCTCACCCGGGACTCCACCCTACGAGCAGTACTTC.

A few counts support this clone. The chain uses TRBV2 and TRBJ1-1; no definite D call. Germline CDR1 SNHLY, CDR2 FYNNEI. This CDR3 is 11 amino acids long. The V end lost 4 bases, the J end lost 6 bases, and 6 bases lay between the germline ends. DNA of the CDR3: TGTGCCAGCAGTGTTATTGCTGAAGCTTTCTTT. Protein sequence: CASSVIAEAFF.

This chain links TRBV10-2 with TRBJ2-1; the D gene is possibly TRBD2 (6 bases). This CDR3 contains 15 residues. In germline, CDR1 is WSHSY, CDR2 SAAADI. Trimming cost V 2 bases and J 3 bases, with 11 bases left between them. The chain's CDR3 is CASSEQSGLYNEQFF. The CDR3 DNA follows: TGCGCCAGCAGTGAGCAATCGGGACTCTACAATGAGCAGTTCTTC.

The chain carries TRBV30 and TRBJ1-4; a possible D gene is TRBD1 (5 bases). This CDR3 has 16 residues. Trimming stripped 1 base from V and 8 bases from J, with 20 bases between. Germline V gives CDR1 GTSNPN, CDR2 SVGIG (reference sequence). For the CDR3, the DNA is TGTGCCTGGAGTGGGGCTGGGGGTCGAGTTTTCGAAAAACTGTTTTTT. This codes for CAWSGAGGRVFEKLFF. Drawing the rest from reference TRBV30 and TRBJ1-4, the complete variable domain is SQTIHQWPATLVQPVGSPLSLECTVEGTSNPNLYWYRQAAGRGLQLLFYSVGIGQISSEVPQNLSASRPQDRQFILSSKKLLLSDSGFYLCAWSGAGGRVFEKLFFGSGTQLSVL.

This sequence joins TRBV5-5 and TRBJ1-3; D uncertain. The length of the CDR3 is 14 residues. V was clipped by 2 bases and J by 4 bases, with 10 bases between them. Germline values: CDR1 SGHKS, CDR2 YYEKEE (reference sequence). The CDR3 is CASSLNPAGNTIYF. The CDR3 bases are TGTGCCAGCAGCTTAAACCCGGCCGGAAACACCATATATTTT.